The T cell receptor (beta chain) under discussion was sequenced for a study of blood T cells in healthy people across ages. Together with a sample-barcoded 5' primer, a J-beta primer mix was included in a second PCR lasting about 7 to 11 cycles. MiXCR was run by TCRdb on the 5' RACE reads, yielding one entry per CDR3 protein. The table includes 1.5 million to 2 million distinct CDR3 sequences, just under 50% detected once. The CDR3 is 13 amino acids. V was shortened by 3 bases and J by 7 bases, with 12 bases between the two germline ends. The source is a woman in her 40s in good health. The sample comprised blood. The chain carries TRBV12-3 or TRBV12-4 and TRBJ1-2; a weak D match, TRBD1 (5 bases). For the CDR3, the DNA is TGTGCCAGCAGTTTCGGAGGGGTGGGTGGCTACACCTTC. Encoded protein: CASSFGGVGGYTF.